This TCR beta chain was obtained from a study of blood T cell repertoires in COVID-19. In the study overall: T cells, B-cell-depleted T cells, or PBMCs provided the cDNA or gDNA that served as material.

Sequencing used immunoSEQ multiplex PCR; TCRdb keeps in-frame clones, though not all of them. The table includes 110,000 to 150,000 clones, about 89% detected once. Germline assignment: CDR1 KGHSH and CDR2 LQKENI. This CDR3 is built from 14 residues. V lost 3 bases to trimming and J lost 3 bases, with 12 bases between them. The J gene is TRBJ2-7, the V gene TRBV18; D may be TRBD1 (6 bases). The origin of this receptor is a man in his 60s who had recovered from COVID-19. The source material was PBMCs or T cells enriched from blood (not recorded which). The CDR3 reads CASSPIQGFYEQYF. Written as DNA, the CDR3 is TGTGCCAGCTCACCTATCCAGGGGTTCTACGAGCAGTACTTC. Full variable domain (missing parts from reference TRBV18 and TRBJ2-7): NAGVMQNPRHLVRRRGQEARLRCSPMKGHSHVYWYRQLPEEGLKFMVYLQKENIIDESGMPKERFSAEFPKEGPSILRIQQVVRGDSAAYFCASSPIQGFYEQYFGPGTRLTVT.